This T cell receptor beta chain was profiled in a study of T cell responses to AZD1222 COVID-19 vaccine. This clone was seen more than once but under ten times. Antigen: not known. Generated by immunoSEQ multiplex PCR, the TCRdb table keeps only in-frame clones and is missing some. The table lists about 84,000 clones, over 75% of them singletons. Study-level points and caveats: Of spike-specific TCRs, nearly half reportedly target regions left unmutated in variants. Spike-specific TCR breadth and depth both grew after two AZD1222 doses. Seropositive at baseline were only a handful of AZD1222 recipients. Donor demographics were predominantly white British with a female majority; clonal diversity may be underestimated.

The CDR3 has 11 amino acids. The V gene lost 5 bases and the J gene lost 8 bases, with 6 bases spanning the gap. Germline assignment: CDR1 SGHVS and CDR2 FQNEAQ. This specimen was peripheral blood, taken 28 days after the second AZD1222 dose. This sequence originates from an adult who received the AZD1222 COVID-19 vaccine. The chain joins TRBV7-8 to TRBJ1-4; D is undetermined. DNA for the CDR3: TGTGCCAGCAGCGTCCAAGAAAAACTGTTTTTT. Protein sequence: CASSVQEKLFF.